This TCR beta chain was sequenced in a study of PD-1 blockade in classical Hodgkin lymphoma. Study observations and caveats: Exclusion was applied to patients who started nivolumab under 1 year after ASCT. By C4D1, diversity of CD4+ TCRs had risen significantly, whereas that of CD8+ TCRs had not.

CDR3 length: 17 residues. Germline CDR1 LGHNA, CDR2 YNFKEQ. After removal of 2 bases from V and 0 bases from J, the junction contained 8 bases not matched to a gene. Every patient was affected by relapse after autologous stem cell transplantation, while exposure to brentuximab vedotin was not uniform. Remarks on this clone: Its antigen is undetermined.

TCRdb keeps only in-frame clones here, not all; method: immunoSEQ multiplex PCR. The sample lists 15,000 to 20,000 clones; 82% were seen once. The sequencing here drew on peripheral blood mononuclear cells (PBMCs), taken before the second cycle of nivolumab. The sequence derives from a human donor with classical Hodgkin lymphoma. The chain uses TRBV4-2 and TRBJ2-5; TRBD2 agrees at 8 bases. In DNA, the CDR3 is TGTGCCAGCAGCCAATCCCCCGGGGGGGTTTACCAAGAGACCCAGTACTTC. The encoded protein is CASSQSPGGVYQETQYF.